This T cell receptor (beta chain) was sequenced in a study of OX40 agonist ivuxolimab in advanced cancers. General study findings and limits: By week 6 at 0.1 to 3.0 mg/kg, blood CD4+ and CD8+ T cells had expanded clonally.

CDR3 length equals 17 residues. Trimming took off 2 bases at V and 1 base at J, with 17 bases between the two ends. Germline CDR1 SGHRS, CDR2 YFSETQ. Repertoires were generated with immunoSEQ multiplex PCR, while TCRdb's copy carries only in-frame clones and drops some. The table lists about 71,000 clones, around 94% of them singletons. Notes on this clone: The target antigen is unknown.

The TCR comes from an adult with an advanced solid tumor such as melanoma, head and neck, liver or kidney cancer. The sequences come from CD4+ or CD8+ T cells sorted from blood, collected in a trial of the OX40 agonist ivuxolimab. The chain combines TRBV5-1 with TRBJ2-3; D unresolved. CDR3 residues: CASSFLSLEVRTDTQYF. CDR3 nucleotides: TGCGCCAGCAGCTTTCTCTCCCTGGAAGTCCGCACAGATACGCAGTATTTT.